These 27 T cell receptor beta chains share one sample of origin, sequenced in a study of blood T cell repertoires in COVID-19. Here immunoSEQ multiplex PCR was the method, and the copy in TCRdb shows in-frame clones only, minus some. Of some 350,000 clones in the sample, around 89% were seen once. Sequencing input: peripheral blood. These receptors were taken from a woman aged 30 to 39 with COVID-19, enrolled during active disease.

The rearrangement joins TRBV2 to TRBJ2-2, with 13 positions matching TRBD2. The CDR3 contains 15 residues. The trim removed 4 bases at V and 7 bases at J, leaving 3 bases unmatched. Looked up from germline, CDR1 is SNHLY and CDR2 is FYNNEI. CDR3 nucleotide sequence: TGTGCCAGCAGTGGACTAGCGGGGGGAATCGGGGAGCTGTTTTTT. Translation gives CASSGLAGGIGELFF.

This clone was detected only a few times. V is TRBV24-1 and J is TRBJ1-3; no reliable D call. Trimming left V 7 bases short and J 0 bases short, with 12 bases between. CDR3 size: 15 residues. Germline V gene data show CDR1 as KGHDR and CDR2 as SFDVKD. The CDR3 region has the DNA TGTGCCACCAGCGGGGTGGGCTCCTCTGGAAACACCATATATTTT. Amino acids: CATSGVGSSGNTIYF.

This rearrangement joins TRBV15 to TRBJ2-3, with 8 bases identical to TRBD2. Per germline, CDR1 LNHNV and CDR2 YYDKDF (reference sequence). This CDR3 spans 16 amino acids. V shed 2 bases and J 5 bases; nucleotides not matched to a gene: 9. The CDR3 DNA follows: TGTGCCACCAGCAGAAGAGCGGGGGCGGTTGAAGATACGCAGTATTTT. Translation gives CATSRRAGAVEDTQYF.

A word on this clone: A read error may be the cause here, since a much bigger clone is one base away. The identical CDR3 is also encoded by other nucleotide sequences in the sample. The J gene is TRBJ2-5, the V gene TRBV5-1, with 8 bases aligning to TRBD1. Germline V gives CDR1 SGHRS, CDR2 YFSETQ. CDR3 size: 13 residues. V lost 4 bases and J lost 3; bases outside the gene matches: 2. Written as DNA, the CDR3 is TGCGCCAGCAGCCCGGACAGGGAAGAGACCCAGTACTTC. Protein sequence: CASSPDREETQYF.

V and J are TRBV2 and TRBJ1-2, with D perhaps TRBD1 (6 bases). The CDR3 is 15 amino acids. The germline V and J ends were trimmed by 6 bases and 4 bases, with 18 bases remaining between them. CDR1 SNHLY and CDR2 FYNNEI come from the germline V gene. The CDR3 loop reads CASSQGFQGSYGYTF. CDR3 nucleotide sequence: TGTGCCAGCAGCCAGGGGTTTCAGGGTAGCTATGGCTACACCTTC.

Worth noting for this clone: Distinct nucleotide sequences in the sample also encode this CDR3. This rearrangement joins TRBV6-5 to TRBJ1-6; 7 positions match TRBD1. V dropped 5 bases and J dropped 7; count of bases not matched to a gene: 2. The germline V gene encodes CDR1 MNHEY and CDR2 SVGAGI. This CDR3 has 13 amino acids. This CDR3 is CASSRDSNSPLHF. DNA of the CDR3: TGTGCCAGCAGTCGGGACAGCAATTCACCCCTCCACTTT.

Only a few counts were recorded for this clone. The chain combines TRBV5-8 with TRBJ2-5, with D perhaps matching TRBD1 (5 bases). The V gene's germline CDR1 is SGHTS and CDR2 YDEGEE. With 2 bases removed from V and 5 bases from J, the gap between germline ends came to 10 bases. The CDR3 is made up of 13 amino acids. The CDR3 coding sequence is TGTGCCAGCAGCTTCTGGGGCACCGAGACCCAGTACTTC. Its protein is CASSFWGTETQYF.

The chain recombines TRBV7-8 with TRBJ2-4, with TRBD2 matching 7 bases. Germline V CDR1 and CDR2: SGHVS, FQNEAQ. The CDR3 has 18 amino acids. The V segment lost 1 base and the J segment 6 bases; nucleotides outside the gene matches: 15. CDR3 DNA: TGTGCCAGCAGCTTAGTGGTCCGGGGGGAGGTAATTCGAAACATTCAGTACTTC. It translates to CASSLVVRGEVIRNIQYF.

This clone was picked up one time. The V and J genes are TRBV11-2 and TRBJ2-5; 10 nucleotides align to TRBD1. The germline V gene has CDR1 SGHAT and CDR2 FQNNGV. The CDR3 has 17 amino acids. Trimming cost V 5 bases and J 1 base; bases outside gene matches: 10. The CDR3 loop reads CASSSVGTGAIQETQYF. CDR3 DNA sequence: TGTGCCAGCAGCAGTGTGGGGACAGGGGCTATCCAAGAGACCCAGTACTTC.

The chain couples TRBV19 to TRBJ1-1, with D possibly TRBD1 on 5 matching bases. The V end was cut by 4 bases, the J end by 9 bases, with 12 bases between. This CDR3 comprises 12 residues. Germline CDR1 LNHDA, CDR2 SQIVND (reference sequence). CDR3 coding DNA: TGTGCCAGTAGTACCCGCGGGGGGAAAGCTTTCTTT. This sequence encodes CASSTRGGKAFF.

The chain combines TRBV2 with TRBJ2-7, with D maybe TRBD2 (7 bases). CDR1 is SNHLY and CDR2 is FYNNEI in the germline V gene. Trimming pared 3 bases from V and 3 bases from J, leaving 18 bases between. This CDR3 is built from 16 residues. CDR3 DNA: TGTGCCAGCAGTGAGGAAGGGGGGGCCTACCGCTACGAGCAGTACTTC. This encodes CASSEEGGAYRYEQYF.

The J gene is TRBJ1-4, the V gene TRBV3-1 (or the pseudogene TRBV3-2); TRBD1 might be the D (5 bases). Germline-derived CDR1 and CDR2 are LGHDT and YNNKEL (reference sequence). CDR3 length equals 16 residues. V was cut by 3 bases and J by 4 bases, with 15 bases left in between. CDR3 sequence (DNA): TGTGCCAGCAGCCAGCGGCGGGGCAGCGATAATGAAAAACTGTTTTTT. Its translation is CASSQRRGSDNEKLFF.

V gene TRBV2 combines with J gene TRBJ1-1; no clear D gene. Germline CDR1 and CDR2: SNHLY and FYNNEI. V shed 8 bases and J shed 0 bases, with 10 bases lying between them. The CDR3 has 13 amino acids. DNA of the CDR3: TGTGCCAGCCTTCCTCTTATGAACACTGAAGCTTTCTTT. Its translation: CASLPLMNTEAFF. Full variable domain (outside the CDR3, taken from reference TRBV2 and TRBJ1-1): EPEVTQTPSHQVTQMGQEVILRCVPISNHLYFYWYRQILGQKVEFLVSFYNNEISEKSEIFDDQFSVERPDGSNFTLKIRSTKLEDSAMYFCASLPLMNTEAFFGQGTRLTVV.

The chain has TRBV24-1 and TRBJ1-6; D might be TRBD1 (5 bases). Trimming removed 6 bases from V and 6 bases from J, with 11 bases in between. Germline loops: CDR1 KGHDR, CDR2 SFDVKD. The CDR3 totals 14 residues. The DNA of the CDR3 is TGTGCCACCAGTCAGGGTCCCTCTAATTCACCCCTCCACTTT. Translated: CATSQGPSNSPLHF.

The CDR3, as DNA: TGTGCCAGCAGCCGGGAAGGAATCTCTGGAAACACCATATATTTT. Translated, it gives CASSREGISGNTIYF. V and J are TRBV5-6 and TRBJ1-3; D uncertain. Trimming shortened V by 4 bases and J by 0 bases, and 11 bases separated the two germline ends. The CDR3 runs to 15 residues. The V gene's germline CDR1 is SGHDT and CDR2 YYEEEE.

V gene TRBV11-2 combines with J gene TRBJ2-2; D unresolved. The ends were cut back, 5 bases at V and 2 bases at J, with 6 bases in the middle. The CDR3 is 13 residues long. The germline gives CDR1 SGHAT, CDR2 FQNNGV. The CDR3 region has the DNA TGTGCCAGCAGCCACACAAACACCGGGGAGCTGTTTTTT. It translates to CASSHTNTGELFF.

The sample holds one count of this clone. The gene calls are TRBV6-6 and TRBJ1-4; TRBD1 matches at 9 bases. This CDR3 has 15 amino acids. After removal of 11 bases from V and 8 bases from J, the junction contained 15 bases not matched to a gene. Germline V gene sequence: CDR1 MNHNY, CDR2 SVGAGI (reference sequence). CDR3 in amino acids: CASMDGTGIGEKLFF. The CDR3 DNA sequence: TGTGCCTCCATGGATGGGACAGGGATCGGCGAAAAACTGTTTTTT.

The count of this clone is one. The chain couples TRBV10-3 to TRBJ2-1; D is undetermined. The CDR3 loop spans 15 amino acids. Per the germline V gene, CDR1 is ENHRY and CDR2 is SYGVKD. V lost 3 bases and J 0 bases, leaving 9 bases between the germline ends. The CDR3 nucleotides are TGTGCCATCAGTGACCTTCCGAGCTCCTACAATGAGCAGTTCTTC. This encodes CAISDLPSSYNEQFF.

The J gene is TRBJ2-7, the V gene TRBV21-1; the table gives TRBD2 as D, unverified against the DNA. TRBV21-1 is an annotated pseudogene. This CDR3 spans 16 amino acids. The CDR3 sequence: CASSKEVETRRSEQYF. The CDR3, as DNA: TGTGCCAGCAGCAAAGAAGTCGAGACTCGTAGATCCGAGCAGTACTTC.

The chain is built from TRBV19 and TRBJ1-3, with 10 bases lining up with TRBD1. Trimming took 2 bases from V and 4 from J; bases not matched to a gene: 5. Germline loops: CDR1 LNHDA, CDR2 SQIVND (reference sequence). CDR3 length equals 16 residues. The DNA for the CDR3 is TGTGCCAGTAGTATACCGGGACAGGGGTCCGGAAACACCATATATTTT. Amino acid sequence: CASSIPGQGSGNTIYF.

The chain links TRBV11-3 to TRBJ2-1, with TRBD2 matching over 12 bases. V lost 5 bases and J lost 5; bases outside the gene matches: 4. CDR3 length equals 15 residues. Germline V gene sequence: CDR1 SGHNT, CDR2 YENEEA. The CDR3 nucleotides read TGTGCCAGCAGCCGAGGGACTAGCGGGCACAATGAGCAGTTCTTC. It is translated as CASSRGTSGHNEQFF.

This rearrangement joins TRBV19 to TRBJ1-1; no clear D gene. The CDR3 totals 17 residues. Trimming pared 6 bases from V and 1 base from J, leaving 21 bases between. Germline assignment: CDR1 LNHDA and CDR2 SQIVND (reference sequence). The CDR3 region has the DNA TGTGCCAGTAGCTTTACCCTCGGACGGCGGGGGAACACTGAAGCTTTCTTT. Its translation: CASSFTLGRRGNTEAFF.

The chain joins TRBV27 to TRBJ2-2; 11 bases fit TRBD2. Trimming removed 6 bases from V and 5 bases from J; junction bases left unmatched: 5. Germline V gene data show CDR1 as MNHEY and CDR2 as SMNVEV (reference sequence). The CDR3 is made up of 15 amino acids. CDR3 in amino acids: CASSIAGGSTGELFF. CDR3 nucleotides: TGTGCCAGCAGCATAGCGGGAGGGTCGACCGGGGAGCTGTTTTTT.

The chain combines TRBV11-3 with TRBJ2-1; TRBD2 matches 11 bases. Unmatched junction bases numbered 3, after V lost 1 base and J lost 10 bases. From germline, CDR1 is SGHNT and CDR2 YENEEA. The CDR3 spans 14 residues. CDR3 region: CASSLVAGGTEQFF. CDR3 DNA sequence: TGTGCCAGCAGCTTAGTAGCGGGGGGGACCGAGCAGTTCTTC.

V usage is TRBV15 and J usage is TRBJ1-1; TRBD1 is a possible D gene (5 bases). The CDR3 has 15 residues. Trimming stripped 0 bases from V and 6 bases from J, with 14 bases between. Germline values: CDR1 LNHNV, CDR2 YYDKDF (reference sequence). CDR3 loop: CATSRDAGGRAEAFF. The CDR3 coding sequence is TGTGCCACCAGCAGAGATGCGGGAGGCAGGGCTGAAGCTTTCTTT.

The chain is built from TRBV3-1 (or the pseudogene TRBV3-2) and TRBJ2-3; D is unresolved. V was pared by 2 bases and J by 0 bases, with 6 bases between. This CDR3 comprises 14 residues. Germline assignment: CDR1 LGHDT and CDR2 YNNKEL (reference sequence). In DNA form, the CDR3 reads TGTGCCAGCAGCCAAAGCGATAGCACAGATACGCAGTATTTT. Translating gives CASSQSDSTDTQYF.

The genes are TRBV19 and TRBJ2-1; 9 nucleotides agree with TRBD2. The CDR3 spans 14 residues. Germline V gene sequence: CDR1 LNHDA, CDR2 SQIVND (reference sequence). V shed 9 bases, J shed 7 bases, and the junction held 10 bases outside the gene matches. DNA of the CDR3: TGTGCCAGCAGGGGAGCGGGAGGTGGTAATGAGCAGTTCTTC. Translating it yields CASRGAGGGNEQFF.